This T cell receptor (beta chain) was sequenced in a study of cytomegalovirus exposure and HLA in healthy donors (dated by TCRdb to between 2016 and 2019). Regarding the complete study: The roughly 700 repertoires of the first cohort and the 120 validation repertoires were produced on the same platform, according to a later analysis. The aim of the study was to test whether cataloging public T cell receptors could identify signatures of past pathogen exposure. Along with the 666-subject first cohort, a separate validation cohort of roughly 110 different subjects was used. To predict cytomegalovirus infection status, the study brought together high-throughput TCR immunosequencing, statistical association of individual TCRs with disease status, and machine learning.

After removal of 3 bases from V and 7 bases from J, the junction retains 18 bases not matched to a gene. As encoded in the germline V gene, CDR1 is SNHLY while CDR2 is FYNNEI. The CDR3 goes from the cysteine to the phenylalanine over 19 residues. The sequence is cut down to CDR3 DNA, 57 bases in frame from base 1. The library relied on the immunoSEQ multiplex PCR assay. Regarding the original processing steps: A statistical classification framework was developed to diagnose cytomegalovirus status using the catalog of TCR beta chain sequences. The immuneACCESS repertoire file appears here via TCRdb, limited to in-frame rearrangements. These files lack a portion of the clones; in checked studies, under half of the deficit traces to unresolved V genes, and the cause of the others is not known. For V, J and clone size, that table is used; D and trimming come from the DNA. The sample profile shows some 290,000 clones; approximately 88% of them were found once. Around 1% of the sample comes from the top ten.

On the study overall, not on this receptor specifically: It was suggested by the authors that the approach could potentially be generalized to other disease states and immunological phenotypes. Three of the identified cytomegalovirus-associated TCR beta chains were confirmed in vitro to be specific for cytomegalovirus antigens. Most TCR sequences were observed very rarely across donors, whereas some public TCRs were present in many individuals. The study gave a list of 150 to 200 TCR beta chains associated with cytomegalovirus. Cytomegalovirus status was reported to be diagnosed by the classifier with high specificity and sensitivity in both the original and validation cohorts. A later analysis found that TCRs clustered in the first cohort also tended to co-occur in the roughly 120 validation repertoires, with 94% of cluster scores above 0. The validation cohort had no HLA typing available for a later analysis, so co-occurrence within that cohort was assessed over all 110 or so repertoires.

Separate from the roughly 650-subject first cohort, the validation cohort of about 110 subjects was the group to which the donors belonged. About this clone: Its antigen remains undetermined. Base quality data are lacking; no much larger clone is found one base away.

The chain is encoded by TRBV2 joined to TRBJ1-5, with 10 bases in between that match TRBD1. The material sequenced was PBMCs. This clonotype was sampled from a man younger than 40 in good health and CMV-seronegative. The nucleotides are TGTGCCAGCAGTGAGAAAGGGACAGGGGCGACCCTCCTGAGCCAGCCCCAGCATTTT. Its translation reads: CASSEKGTGATLLSQPQHF.